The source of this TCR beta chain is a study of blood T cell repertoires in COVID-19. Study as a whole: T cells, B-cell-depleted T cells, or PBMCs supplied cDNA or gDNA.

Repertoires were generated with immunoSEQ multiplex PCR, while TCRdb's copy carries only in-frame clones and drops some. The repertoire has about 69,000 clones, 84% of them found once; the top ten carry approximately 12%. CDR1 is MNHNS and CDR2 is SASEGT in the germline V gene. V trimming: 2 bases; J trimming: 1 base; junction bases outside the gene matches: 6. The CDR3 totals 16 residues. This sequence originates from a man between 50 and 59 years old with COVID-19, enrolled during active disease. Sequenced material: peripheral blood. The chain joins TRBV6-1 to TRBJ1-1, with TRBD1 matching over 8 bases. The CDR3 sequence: CASSEIGQGWNTEAFF. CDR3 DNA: TGTGCCAGCAGTGAAATAGGACAGGGCTGGAACACTGAAGCTTTCTTT.